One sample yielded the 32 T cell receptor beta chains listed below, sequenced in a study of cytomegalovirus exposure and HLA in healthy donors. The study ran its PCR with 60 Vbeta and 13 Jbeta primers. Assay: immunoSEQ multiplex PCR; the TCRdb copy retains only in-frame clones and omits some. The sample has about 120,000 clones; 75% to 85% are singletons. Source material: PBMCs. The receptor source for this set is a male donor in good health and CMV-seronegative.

The CDR3 loop reads CASSVVSEKSQGDGQPQHF. CDR3 bases: TGTGCCAGCAGCGTAGTCTCTGAGAAATCTCAGGGGGACGGTCAGCCCCAGCATTTT. The chain uses TRBV9 and TRBJ1-5, with 7 nucleotides matching TRBD1. V lost 0 bases and J lost 6; bases outside the gene matches: 18. The CDR3 consists of 19 residues. CDR1 is SGDLS and CDR2 is YYNGEE in the germline V gene.

The CDR3 spells CASSFTGGLNTGELFF. In DNA, the CDR3 is TGTGCCAGCAGCTTTACAGGGGGCTTAAACACCGGGGAGCTGTTTTTT. V and J are TRBV7-8 and TRBJ2-2; 9 nucleotides align to TRBD1. The length of the CDR3 is 16 residues. Germline V lookup: CDR1 SGHVS, CDR2 FQNEAQ. Trimming at V came to 3 bases and at J to 2 bases, leaving 4 bases not matched to a gene.

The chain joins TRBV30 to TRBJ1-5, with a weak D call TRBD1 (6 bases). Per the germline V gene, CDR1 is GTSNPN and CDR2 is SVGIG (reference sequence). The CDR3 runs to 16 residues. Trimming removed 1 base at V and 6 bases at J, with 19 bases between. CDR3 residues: CAWSGQGKAKSQPQHF. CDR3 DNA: TGTGCCTGGAGTGGGCAGGGGAAGGCTAAAAGTCAGCCCCAGCATTTT.

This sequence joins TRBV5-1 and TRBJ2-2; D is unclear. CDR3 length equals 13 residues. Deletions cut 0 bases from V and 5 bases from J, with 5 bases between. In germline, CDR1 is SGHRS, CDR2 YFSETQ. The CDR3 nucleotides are TGCGCCAGCAGCTTGGGGCAGACCGGGGAGCTGTTTTTT. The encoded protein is CASSLGQTGELFF.

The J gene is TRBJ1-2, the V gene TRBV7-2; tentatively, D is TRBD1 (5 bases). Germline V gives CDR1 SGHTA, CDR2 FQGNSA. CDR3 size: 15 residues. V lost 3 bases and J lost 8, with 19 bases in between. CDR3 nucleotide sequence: TGTGCCAGCAGCTTGGTAACCAGGGTGGTCGACGGCTACACCTTC. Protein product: CASSLVTRVVDGYTF.

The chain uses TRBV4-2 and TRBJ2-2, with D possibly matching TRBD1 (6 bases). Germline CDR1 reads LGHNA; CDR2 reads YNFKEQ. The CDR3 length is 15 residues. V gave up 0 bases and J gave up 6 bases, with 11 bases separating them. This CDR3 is CASSQEMGAPGELFF. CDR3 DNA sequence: TGTGCCAGCAGCCAAGAGATGGGGGCGCCCGGGGAGCTGTTTTTT.

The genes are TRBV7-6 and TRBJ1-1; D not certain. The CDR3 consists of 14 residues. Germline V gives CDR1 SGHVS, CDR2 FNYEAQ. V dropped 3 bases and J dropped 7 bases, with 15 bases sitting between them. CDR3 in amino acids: CASSLNPRGSEAFF. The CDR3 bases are TGTGCCAGCAGCTTGAACCCCCGAGGCAGTGAAGCTTTCTTT.

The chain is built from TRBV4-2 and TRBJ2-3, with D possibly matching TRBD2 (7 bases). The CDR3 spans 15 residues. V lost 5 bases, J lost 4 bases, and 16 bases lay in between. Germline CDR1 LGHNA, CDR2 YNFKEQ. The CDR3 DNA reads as TGTGCCAGCAGCACGCTAGCGGAGGGGGCAGATACGCAGTATTTT. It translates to CASSTLAEGADTQYF.

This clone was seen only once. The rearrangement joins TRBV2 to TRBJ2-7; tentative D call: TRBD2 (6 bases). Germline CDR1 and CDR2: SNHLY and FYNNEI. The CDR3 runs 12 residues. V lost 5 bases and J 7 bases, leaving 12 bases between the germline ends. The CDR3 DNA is TGTGCCAGCAGTAAAATGGGGGGTGAGCAGTACTTC. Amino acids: CASSKMGGEQYF.

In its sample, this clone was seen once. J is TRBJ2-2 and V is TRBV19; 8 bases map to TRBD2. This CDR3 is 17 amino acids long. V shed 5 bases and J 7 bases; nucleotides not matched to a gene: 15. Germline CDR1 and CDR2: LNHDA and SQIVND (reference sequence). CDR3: CASSSETSGPRRGELFF. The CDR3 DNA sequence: TGTGCCAGTAGTTCCGAAACTAGCGGCCCTCGGCGCGGGGAGCTGTTTTTT.

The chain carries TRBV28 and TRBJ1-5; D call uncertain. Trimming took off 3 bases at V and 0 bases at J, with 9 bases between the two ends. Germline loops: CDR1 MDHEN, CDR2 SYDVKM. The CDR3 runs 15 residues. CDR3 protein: CASSFPSHSNQPQHF. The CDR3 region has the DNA TGTGCCAGCAGTTTCCCCAGTCATAGCAATCAGCCCCAGCATTTT.

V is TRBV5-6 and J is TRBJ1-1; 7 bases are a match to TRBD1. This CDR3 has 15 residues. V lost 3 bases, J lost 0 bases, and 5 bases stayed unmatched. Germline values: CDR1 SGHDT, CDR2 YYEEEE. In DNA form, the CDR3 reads TGTGCCAGCAGCTGGGGGACAGTTATGAACACTGAAGCTTTCTTT. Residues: CASSWGTVMNTEAFF. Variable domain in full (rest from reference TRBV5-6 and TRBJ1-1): DAGVTQSPTHLIKTRGQQVTLRCSPKSGHDTVSWYQQALGQGPQFIFQYYEEEERQRGNFPDRFSGHQFPNYSSELNVNALLLGDSALYLCASSWGTVMNTEAFFGQGTRLTVV.

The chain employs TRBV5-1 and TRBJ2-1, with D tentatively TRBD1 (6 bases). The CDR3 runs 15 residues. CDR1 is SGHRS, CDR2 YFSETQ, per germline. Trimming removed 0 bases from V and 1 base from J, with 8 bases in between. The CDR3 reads CASSLDTGSYNEQFF. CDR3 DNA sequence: TGCGCCAGCAGCTTGGATACAGGGTCCTACAATGAGCAGTTCTTC.

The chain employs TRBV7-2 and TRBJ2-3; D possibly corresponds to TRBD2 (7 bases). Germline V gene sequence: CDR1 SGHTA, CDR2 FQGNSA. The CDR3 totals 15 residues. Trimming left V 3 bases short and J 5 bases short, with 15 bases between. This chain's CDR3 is CASSFGGTGGDTQYF. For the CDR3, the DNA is TGTGCCAGCAGCTTCGGGGGCACGGGGGGAGATACGCAGTATTTT.

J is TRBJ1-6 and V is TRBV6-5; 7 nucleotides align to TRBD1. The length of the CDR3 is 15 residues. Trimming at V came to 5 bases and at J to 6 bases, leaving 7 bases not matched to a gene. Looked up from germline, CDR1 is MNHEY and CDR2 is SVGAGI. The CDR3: CASSASGTANSPLHF. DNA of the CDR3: TGTGCCAGCAGTGCGTCCGGGACAGCTAATTCACCCCTCCACTTT.

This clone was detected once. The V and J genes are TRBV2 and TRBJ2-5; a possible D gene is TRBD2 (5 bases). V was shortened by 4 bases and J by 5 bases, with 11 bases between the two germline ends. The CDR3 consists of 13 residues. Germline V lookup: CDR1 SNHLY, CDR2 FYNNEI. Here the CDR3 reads CASSVSSRETQYF. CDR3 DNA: TGTGCCAGCAGTGTGTCTAGCCGGGAGACCCAGTACTTC.

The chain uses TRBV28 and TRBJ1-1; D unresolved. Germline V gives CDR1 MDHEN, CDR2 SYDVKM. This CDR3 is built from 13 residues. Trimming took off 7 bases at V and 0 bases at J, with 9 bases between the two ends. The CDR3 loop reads CASMRHMNTEAFF. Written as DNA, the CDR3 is TGTGCCAGCATGAGGCACATGAACACTGAAGCTTTCTTT. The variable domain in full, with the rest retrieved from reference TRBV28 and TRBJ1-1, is DVKVTQSSRYLVKRTGEKVFLECVQDMDHENMFWYRQDPGLGLRLIYFSYDVKMKEKGDIPEGYSVSREKKERFSLILESASTNQTSMYLCASMRHMNTEAFFGQGTRLTVV.

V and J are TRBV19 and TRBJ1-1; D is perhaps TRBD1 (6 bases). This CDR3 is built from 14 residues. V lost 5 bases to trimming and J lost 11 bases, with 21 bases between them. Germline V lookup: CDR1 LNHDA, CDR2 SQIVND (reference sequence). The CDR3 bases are TGTGCCAGTAGTGAAGGGGACACAACGGGTAACGCTTTCTTT. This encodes CASSEGDTTGNAFF.

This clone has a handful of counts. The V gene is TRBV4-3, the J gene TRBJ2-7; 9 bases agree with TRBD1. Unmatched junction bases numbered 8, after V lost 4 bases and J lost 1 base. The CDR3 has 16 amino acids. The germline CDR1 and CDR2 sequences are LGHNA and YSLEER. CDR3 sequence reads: CASSPSPGQGSYEQYF. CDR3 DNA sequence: TGCGCCAGCAGCCCCTCACCGGGACAGGGATCCTACGAGCAGTACTTC.

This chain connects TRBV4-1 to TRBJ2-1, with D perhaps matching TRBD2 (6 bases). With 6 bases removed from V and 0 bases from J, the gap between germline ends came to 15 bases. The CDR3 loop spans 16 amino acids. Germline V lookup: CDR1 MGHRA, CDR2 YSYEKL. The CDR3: CASRLAVGSSYNEQFF. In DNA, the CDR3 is TGCGCCAGCAGACTAGCCGTTGGCAGCTCCTACAATGAGCAGTTCTTC.

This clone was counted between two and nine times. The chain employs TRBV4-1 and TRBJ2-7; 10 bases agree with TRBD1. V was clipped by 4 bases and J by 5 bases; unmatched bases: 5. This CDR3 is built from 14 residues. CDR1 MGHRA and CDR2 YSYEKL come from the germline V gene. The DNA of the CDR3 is TGCGCCAGCAGCCCGGGACAGGGGCCGAACGAGCAGTACTTC. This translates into CASSPGQGPNEQYF.

The CDR3, as DNA: TGTGCCAGCAGTCTTACTAGCGGGATGAACGAGCAGTACTTC. Translation gives CASSLTSGMNEQYF. This chain connects TRBV6-5 to TRBJ2-5; TRBD2 matches 10 bases. The J call may not be correct, given that the DNA end is closer to TRBJ2-7. The germline gives CDR1 MNHEY, CDR2 SVGAGI. The CDR3 length is 14 residues.

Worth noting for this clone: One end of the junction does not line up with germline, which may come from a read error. The CDR3 spells CSSSLTGRTEAFF. The CDR3 DNA reads TGTTCCAGCAGCTTGACAGGGCGCACTGAAGCTTTCTTT. The genes are TRBV7-9 and TRBJ1-1; 7 bases align to TRBD1. The length of the CDR3 is 13 residues. Per the germline V gene, CDR1 is SEHNR and CDR2 is FQNEAQ (reference sequence).

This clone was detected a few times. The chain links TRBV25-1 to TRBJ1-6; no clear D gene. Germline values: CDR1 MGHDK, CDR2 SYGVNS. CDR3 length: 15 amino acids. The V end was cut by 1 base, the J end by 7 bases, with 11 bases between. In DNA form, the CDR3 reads TGTGCCAGCAGTGAATCCCCGGAGGGCAATTCACCCCTCCACTTT. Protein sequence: CASSESPEGNSPLHF.

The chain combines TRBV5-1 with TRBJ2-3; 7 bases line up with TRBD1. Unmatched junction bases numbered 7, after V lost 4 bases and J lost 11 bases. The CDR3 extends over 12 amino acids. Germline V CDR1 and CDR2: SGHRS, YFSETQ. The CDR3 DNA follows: TGCGCCAGCAGCCCCCCGGGACAGAGGCAGTATTTT. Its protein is CASSPPGQRQYF.

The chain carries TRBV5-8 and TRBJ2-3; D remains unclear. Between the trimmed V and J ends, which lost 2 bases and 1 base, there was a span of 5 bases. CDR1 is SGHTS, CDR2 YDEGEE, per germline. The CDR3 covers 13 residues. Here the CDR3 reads CASSFQGTDTQYF. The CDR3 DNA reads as TGTGCCAGCAGCTTTCAGGGCACAGATACGCAGTATTTT. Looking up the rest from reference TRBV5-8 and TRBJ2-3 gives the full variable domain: EAGVTQSPTHLIKTRGQQATLRCSPISGHTSVYWYQQALGLGLQFLLWYDEGEERNRGNFPPRFSGRQFPNYSSELNVNALELEDSALYLCASSFQGTDTQYFGPGTRLTVL.

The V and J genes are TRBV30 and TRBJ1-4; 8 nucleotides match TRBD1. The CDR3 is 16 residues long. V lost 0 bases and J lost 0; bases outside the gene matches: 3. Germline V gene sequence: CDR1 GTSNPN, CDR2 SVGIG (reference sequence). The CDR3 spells CAWSVGQVATNEKLFF. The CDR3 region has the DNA TGTGCCTGGAGTGTGGGACAGGTTGCAACTAATGAAAAACTGTTTTTT.

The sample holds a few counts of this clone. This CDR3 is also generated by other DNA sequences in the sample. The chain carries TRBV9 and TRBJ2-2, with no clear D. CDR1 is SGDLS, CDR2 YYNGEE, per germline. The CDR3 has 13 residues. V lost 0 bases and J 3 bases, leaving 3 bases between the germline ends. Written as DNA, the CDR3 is TGTGCCAGCAGCGTAGCGGACACCGGGGAGCTGTTTTTT. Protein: CASSVADTGELFF.

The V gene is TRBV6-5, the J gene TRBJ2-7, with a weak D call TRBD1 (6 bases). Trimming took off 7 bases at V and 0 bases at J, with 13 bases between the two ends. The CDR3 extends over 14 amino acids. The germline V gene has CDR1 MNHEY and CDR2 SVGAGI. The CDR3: CASTEQGGSYEQYF. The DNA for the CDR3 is TGTGCCAGCACCGAACAGGGTGGCTCCTACGAGCAGTACTTC.

This CDR3 reads CASSRTVGNTIYF. CDR3 coding DNA: TGTGCCAGCAGCCGGACAGTTGGAAACACCATATATTTT. The genes are TRBV6-5 and TRBJ1-3, with D possibly being TRBD1 (6 bases). CDR3 length: 13 amino acids. The germline V gene encodes CDR1 MNHEY and CDR2 SVGAGI. V was pared by 6 bases and J by 3 bases, with 9 bases between.

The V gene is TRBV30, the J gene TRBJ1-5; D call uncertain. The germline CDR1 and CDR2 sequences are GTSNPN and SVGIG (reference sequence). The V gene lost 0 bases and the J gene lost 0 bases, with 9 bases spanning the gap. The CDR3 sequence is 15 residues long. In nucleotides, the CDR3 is TGTGCCTGGAGTGTACCACAATTTAGCAATCAGCCCCAGCATTTT. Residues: CAWSVPQFSNQPQHF. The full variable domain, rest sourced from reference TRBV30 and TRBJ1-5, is SQTIHQWPATLVQPVGSPLSLECTVEGTSNPNLYWYRQAAGRGLQLLFYSVGIGQISSEVPQNLSASRPQDRQFILSSKKLLLSDSGFYLCAWSVPQFSNQPQHFGDGTRLSIL.

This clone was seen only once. CDR3 loop: CASSLGGSHNEQFF. The DNA for the CDR3 is TGTGCCAGCAGCTTAGGTGGGAGTCACAATGAGCAGTTCTTC. The chain recombines TRBV7-6 with TRBJ2-1; D might be TRBD2 (5 bases). This CDR3 has 14 residues. Trimming took 1 base from V and 5 from J, leaving 9 bases between them. The germline V gene encodes CDR1 SGHVS and CDR2 FNYEAQ.